The clone carrying this T cell receptor (beta chain) was counted only a few times. Its antigen remains unidentified. CDR1 and CDR2 from the germline V gene are SGHTS and YDEGEE. J lost 4 bases, V lost 6 bases, and 11 bases had no gene match. The CDR3 contains 16 residues. The sample comes from a study of cytomegalovirus exposure and HLA in healthy donors. Study-level background: From HLA-typed donors, an early data release held roughly 89 million unique TCRs.

Study-level findings and limits: Most of the CMV-associated TCR beta chains (in a later analysis) appeared to be HLA-restricted. Previous analysis showed most TCR beta V segments were productive about 90% or about 30% of the time.

All donors participated as healthy donors of bone marrow. Primers included in the PCR were 60 Vbeta and 13 Jbeta primers. Clones were sequenced by immunoSEQ multiplex PCR, and TCRdb holds only the in-frame ones, with some missing. Among approximately 150,000 clones, roughly three quarters were seen once, and the ten largest hold roughly 7%. Material: PBMCs. V usage is TRBV5-8 and J usage is TRBJ1-2, with TRBD1 identical over 11 bases. The sequence derives from a woman between 40 and 55 years old in good health and CMV-seropositive. CDR3 sequence: CASTWAGQGGLYGYTF. CDR3 nucleotide sequence: TGTGCCAGCACCTGGGCGGGACAGGGGGGCCTCTATGGCTACACCTTC.